The 2 T cell receptor beta chains below were found in one sample sequenced in a study of technical replicates of blood from several donors. Repertoires were generated with immunoSEQ multiplex PCR, while TCRdb's copy carries only in-frame clones and drops some. In the table there are about 79,000 clones, approximately 91% of which are singletons. The specimen sequenced was T cells isolated from PBMCs. The receptors shown here come from a human donor in good health. Some clones in this sample may be carry-over from other donors' samples.

V and J are TRBV5-1 and TRBJ2-5; 10 nucleotides agree with TRBD2. The CDR3 spans 16 residues. Losses at the gene ends were 0 bases for V and 3 bases for J; bases not matched to a gene: 5. Germline V gene lookup returns CDR1 SGHRS and CDR2 YFSETQ. The CDR3 sequence is CASSLAGLAGEETQYF. CDR3 sequence (DNA): TGCGCCAGCAGCTTGGCCGGGCTAGCGGGAGAAGAGACCCAGTACTTC.

This chain joins TRBV6-5 and TRBJ2-5; 9 nucleotides align to TRBD2. V lost 5 bases, J lost 5 bases, and 3 bases stayed unmatched. The CDR3 consists of 13 residues. Germline-derived CDR1 and CDR2 are MNHEY and SVGAGI. The CDR3 bases are TGTGCCAGCAGTGGGACTAGCTGGGAGACCCAGTACTTC. Translation gives CASSGTSWETQYF.